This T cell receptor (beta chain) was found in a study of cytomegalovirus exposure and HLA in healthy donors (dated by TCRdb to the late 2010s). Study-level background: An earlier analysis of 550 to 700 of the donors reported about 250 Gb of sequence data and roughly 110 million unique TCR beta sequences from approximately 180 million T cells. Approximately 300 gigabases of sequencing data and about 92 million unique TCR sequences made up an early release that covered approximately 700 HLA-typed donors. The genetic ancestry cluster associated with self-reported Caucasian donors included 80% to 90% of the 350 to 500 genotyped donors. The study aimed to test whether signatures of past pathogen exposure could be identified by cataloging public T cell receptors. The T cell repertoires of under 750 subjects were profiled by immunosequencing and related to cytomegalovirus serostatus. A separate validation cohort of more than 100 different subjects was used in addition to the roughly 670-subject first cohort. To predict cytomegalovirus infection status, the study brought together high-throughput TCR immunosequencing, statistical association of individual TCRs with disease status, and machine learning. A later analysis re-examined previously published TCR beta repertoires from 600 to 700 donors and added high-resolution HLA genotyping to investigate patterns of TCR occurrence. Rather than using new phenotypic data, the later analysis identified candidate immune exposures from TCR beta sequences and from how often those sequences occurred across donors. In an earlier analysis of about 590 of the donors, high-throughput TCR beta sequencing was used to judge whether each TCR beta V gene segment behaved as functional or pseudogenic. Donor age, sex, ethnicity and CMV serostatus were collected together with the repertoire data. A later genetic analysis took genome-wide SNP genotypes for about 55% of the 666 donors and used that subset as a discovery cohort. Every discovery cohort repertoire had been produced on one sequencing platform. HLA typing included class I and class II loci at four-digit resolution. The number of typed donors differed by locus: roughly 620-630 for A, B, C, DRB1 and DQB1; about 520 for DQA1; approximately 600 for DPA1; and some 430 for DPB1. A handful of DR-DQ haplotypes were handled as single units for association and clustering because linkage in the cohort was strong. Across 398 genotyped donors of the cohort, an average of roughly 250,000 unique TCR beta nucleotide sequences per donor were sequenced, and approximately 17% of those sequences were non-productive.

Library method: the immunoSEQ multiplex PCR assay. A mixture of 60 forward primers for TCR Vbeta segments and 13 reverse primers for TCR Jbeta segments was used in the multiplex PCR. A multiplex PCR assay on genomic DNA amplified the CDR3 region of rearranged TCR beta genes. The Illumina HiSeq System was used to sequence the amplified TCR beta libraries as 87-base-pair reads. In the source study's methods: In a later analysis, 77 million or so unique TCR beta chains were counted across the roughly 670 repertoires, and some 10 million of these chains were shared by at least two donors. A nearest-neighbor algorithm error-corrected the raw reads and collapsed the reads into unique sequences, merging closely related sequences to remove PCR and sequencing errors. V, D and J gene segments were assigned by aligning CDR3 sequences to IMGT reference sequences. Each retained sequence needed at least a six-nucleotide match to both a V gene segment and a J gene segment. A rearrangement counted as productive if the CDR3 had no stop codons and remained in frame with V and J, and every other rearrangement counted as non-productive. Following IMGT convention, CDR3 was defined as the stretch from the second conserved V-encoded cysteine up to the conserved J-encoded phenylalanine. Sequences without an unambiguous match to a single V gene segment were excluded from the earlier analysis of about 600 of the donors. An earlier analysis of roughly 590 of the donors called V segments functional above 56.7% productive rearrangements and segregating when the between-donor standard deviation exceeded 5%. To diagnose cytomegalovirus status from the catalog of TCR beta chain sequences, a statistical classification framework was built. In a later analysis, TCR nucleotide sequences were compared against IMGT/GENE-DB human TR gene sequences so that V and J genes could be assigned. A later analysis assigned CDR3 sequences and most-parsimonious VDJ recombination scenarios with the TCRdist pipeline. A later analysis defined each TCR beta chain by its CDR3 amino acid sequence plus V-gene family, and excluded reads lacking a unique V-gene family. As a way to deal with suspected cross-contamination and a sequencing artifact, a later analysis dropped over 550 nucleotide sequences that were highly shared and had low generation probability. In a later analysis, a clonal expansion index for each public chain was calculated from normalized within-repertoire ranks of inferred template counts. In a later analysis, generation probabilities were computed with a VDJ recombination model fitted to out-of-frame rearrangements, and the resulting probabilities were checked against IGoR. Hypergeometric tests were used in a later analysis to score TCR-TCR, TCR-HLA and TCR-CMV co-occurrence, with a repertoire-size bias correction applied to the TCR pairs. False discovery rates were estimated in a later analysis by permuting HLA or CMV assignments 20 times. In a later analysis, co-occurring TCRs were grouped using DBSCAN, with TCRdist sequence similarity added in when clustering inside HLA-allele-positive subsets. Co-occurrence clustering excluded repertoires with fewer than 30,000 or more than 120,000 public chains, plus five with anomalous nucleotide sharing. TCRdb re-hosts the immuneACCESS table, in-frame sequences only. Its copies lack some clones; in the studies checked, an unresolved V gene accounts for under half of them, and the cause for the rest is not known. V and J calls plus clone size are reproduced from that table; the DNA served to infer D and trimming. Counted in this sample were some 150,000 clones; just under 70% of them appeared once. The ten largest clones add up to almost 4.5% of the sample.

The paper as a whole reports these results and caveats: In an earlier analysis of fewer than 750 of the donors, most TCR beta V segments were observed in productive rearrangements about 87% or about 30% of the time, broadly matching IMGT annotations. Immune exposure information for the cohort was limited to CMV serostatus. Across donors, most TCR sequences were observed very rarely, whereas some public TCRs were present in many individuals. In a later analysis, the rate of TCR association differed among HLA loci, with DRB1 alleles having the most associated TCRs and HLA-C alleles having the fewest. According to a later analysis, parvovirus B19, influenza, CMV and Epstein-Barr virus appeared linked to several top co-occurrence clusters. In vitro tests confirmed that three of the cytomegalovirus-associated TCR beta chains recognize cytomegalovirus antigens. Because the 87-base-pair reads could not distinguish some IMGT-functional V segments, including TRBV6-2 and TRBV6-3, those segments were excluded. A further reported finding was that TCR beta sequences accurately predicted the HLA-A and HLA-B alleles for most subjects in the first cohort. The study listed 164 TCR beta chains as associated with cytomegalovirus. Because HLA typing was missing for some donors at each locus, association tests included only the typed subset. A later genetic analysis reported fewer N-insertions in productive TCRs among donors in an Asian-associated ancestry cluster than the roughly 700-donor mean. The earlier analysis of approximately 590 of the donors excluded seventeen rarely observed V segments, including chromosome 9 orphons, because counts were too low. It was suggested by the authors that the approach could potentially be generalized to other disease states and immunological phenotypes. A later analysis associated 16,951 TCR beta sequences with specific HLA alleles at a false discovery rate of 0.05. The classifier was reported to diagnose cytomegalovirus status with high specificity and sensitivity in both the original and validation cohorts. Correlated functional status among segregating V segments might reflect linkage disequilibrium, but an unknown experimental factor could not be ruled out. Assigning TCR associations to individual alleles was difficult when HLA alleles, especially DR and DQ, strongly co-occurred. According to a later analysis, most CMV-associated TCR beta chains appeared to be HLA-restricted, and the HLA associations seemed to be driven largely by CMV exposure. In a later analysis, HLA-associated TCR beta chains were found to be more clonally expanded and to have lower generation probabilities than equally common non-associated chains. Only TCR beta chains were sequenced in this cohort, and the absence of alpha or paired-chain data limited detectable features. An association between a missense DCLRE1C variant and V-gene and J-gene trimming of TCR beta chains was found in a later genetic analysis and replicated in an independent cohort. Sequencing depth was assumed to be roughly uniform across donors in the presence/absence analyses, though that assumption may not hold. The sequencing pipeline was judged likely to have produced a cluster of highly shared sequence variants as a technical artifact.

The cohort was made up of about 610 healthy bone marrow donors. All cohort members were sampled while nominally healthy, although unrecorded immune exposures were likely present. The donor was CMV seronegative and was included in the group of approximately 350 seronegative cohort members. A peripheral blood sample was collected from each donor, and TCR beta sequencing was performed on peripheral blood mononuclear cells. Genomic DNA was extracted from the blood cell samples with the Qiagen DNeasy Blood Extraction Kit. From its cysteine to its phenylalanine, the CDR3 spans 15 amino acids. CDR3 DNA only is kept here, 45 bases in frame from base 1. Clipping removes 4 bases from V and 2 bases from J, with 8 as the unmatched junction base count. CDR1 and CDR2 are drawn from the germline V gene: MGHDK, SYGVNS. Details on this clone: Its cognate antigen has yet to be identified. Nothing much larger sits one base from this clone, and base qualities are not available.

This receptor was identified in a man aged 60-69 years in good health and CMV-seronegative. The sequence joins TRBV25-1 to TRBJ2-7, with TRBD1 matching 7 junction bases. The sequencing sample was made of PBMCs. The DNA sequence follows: TGTGCCAGCAGTGGGTTGACAGGGTTTCCCTACGAGCAGTACTTC. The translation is CASSGLTGFPYEQYF.